A single sample is the source of the 30 T cell receptor beta chains below, sequenced in a study of regulatory T cells in long-lasting Graves disease. Building the TCR beta libraries relied on iRepertoire HTBI primers, and CDR3 regions underwent Arm-PCR. TCRdb re-called the multiplex PCR reads through MiXCR, storing one row per CDR3 protein. Of about 500,000 distinct CDR3 sequences in the sample, 16% were seen once. Regarding time point: newly diagnosed GD, antithyroid drugs for less than 3 months. PBMCs were the source of the RNA used for TCR sequencing. These data also formed part of another study, on T cells in Graves' hyperthyroidism and ophthalmopathy.

Sequenced here: peripheral blood mononuclear cells (PBMCs), sampled at new diagnosis, from a patient treated with antithyroid drugs. The receptors were gathered from a man aged 40-49 years with Graves disease.

The chain couples TRBV7-3 to TRBJ2-2; the D gene is possibly TRBD1 (6 bases). V lost 2 bases and J lost 5, with 12 bases in between. The CDR3 length is 15 residues. CDR1 SGHTA and CDR2 FQGTGA come from the germline V gene. This CDR3 reads CASSLGRGVTGELFF. CDR3 bases: TGTGCCAGCAGCTTAGGCAGGGGAGTTACCGGGGAGCTGTTTTTT. Using reference TRBV7-3 and TRBJ2-2 for the parts outside the CDR3, the full variable domain is GAGVSQTPSNKVTEKGKYVELRCDPISGHTALYWYRQSLGQGPEFLIYFQGTGAADDSGLPNDRFFAVRPEGSVSTLKIQRTERGDSAVYLCASSLGRGVTGELFFGEGSRLTVL.

This rearrangement joins TRBV14 to TRBJ2-3; 8 positions match TRBD2. The CDR3 spans 18 residues. V shed 1 base and J 1 base; nucleotides not matched to a gene: 10. The V gene's germline CDR1 is SGHDN and CDR2 FVKESK. The CDR3 loop reads CASSQVGGGGRRTDTQYF. CDR3 DNA: TGTGCCAGCAGCCAAGTGGGAGGCGGCGGGAGGCGCACAGATACGCAGTATTTT.

The CDR3 bases are TGTGCCATCAGTGAGAGGGGGGACAATGAGCAGTTCTTC. Translating gives CAISERGDNEQFF. The V and J genes are TRBV10-3 and TRBJ2-1; D could derive from TRBD1 or TRBD2 (6 bases each). The CDR3 sequence is 13 residues long. V was pared by 2 bases and J by 5 bases, with 7 bases between. The germline CDR1 and CDR2 sequences are ENHRY and SYGVKD.

This clonotype was counted ten times or more. The chain couples TRBV28 to TRBJ2-5; 10 bases are a match to TRBD2. CDR1 is MDHEN, CDR2 SYDVKM, per germline. After removal of 5 bases from V and 2 bases from J, the junction contained 11 bases not matched to a gene. This CDR3 spans 17 amino acids. Written as DNA, the CDR3 is TGTGCCAGCAGTCAGGGATTAGCGGGAGGATTACAAGAGACCCAGTACTTC. It translates to CASSQGLAGGLQETQYF. The variable domain in full, with the rest retrieved from reference TRBV28 and TRBJ2-5, is DVKVTQSSRYLVKRTGEKVFLECVQDMDHENMFWYRQDPGLGLRLIYFSYDVKMKEKGDIPEGYSVSREKKERFSLILESASTNQTSMYLCASSQGLAGGLQETQYFGPGTRLLVL.

This clonotype was counted between two and nine times. V and J are TRBV12-3 or TRBV12-4 and TRBJ1-4; no firm D call. V gave up 4 bases and J gave up 10 bases, with 13 bases separating them. This CDR3 region has 13 residues. In DNA, the CDR3 is TGTGCCAGCAGTTCCGAGGTGGAGGGAAAACTGTTTTTT. This translates into CASSSEVEGKLFF.

This clonotype was counted ten times or more. The V and J genes are TRBV2 and TRBJ2-3; 11 positions match TRBD1. The CDR3 contains 15 residues. Germline V gene lookup returns CDR1 SNHLY and CDR2 FYNNEI. V lost 8 bases and J lost 3; bases outside the gene matches: 7. CDR3 bases: TGTGCCAGCTGCCGGGACAGGGGGTGGACAGATACGCAGTATTTT. This encodes CASCRDRGWTDTQYF.

This clonotype was seen repeatedly, ten times or more. The chain has TRBV9 and TRBJ2-5; 7 nucleotides align to TRBD1. Germline assignment: CDR1 SGDLS and CDR2 YYNGEE. The CDR3 consists of 14 residues. J was trimmed by 2 bases and V by 4 bases; bases with no gene match: 5. CDR3 nucleotide sequence: TGTGCCAGCAGCATTGACAGGGATCAAGAGACCCAGTACTTC. Its protein is CASSIDRDQETQYF.

With respect to this clonotype: No DNA is shown, since the ends of the CDR3 on it are uncertain; the CDR3 is the one TCRdb lists. V gene TRBV7-6 combines with J gene TRBJ2-7; the table calls TRBD1, which could not be checked here. CDR1 SGHVS and CDR2 FNYEAQ come from the germline V gene. The CDR3 comprises 16 residues, both ends counted. The CDR3 region is CASSFVVGQGAYEQHF.

The genes are TRBV28 and TRBJ2-3; 10 bases map to TRBD2. The CDR3 has 16 amino acids. Germline values: CDR1 MDHEN, CDR2 SYDVKM. V was clipped by 6 bases and J by 6 bases; unmatched bases: 12. This CDR3 is CASSSTLAGAGDTQYF. The CDR3, as DNA: TGTGCCAGCAGCTCTACTCTAGCGGGGGCGGGGGATACGCAGTATTTT.

As concerns this clonotype: The junction shows a germline mismatch at one end, possibly a read error. The chain combines TRBV4-1 with TRBJ1-1; D gene unclear. The CDR3 has 14 residues. Germline V gene sequence: CDR1 MGHRA, CDR2 YSYEKL. CDR3 sequence reads: CASSQVEVNTEAFF. The CDR3 nucleotides are TGTGCCAGCAGCCAAGTTGAGGTTAACACTGAAGCTTTCTTT.

This clonotype came up a few times. The V call is TRBV6-1, the J call TRBJ2-2, with 8 bases that match TRBD1. The J segment lost 3 bases and the V segment lost 5 bases, leaving 8 bases of the junction unmatched. Germline loops: CDR1 MNHNS, CDR2 SASEGT. This CDR3 is 16 amino acids long. CDR3 DNA sequence: TGTGCCAGCAGTCAAAGGGCAGGGGGCTACACCGGGGAGCTGTTTTTT. Translation: CASSQRAGGYTGELFF.

This sequence joins TRBV29-1 and TRBJ1-2, with no clear D. In germline, CDR1 is SQVTM, CDR2 ANQGSEA. CDR3 length: 11 amino acids. Trimming cost V 1 base and J 4 bases, with 4 bases left between them. The CDR3 loop reads CSVEGGYGYTF. In DNA form, the CDR3 reads TGCAGCGTTGAAGGGGGCTATGGCTACACCTTC.

This clonotype was seen just once. The genes are TRBV12-5 and TRBJ2-5; D unresolved. This CDR3 region has 15 residues. V lost 1 base and J 5 bases, leaving 14 bases between the germline ends. Germline assignment: CDR1 LGHNT and CDR2 FRNRAP. CDR3 DNA sequence: TGTGCTAGTGGTTTGGGCTCTCTGGATAGGGAGACCCAGTACTTC. Translated, it gives CASGLGSLDRETQYF.

Ten or more counts support this clonotype. The J gene is TRBJ1-2, the V gene TRBV5-1; 7 bases are a match to TRBD1. In germline, CDR1 is SGHRS, CDR2 YFSETQ. Trimming took 1 base from V and 4 from J; bases not matched to a gene: 10. The CDR3 consists of 16 residues. The CDR3, as DNA: TGCGCCAGCAGCTTGAGACAGGGAAGGGATGCCTATGGCTACACCTTC. It translates to CASSLRQGRDAYGYTF.

This clonotype has ten or more counts. This sequence joins TRBV28 and TRBJ1-2; D possibly corresponds to TRBD1 (5 bases). CDR1 and CDR2 from the germline V gene are MDHEN and SYDVKM. The CDR3 totals 17 residues. V was clipped by 6 bases and J by 0 bases, with 20 bases between them. CDR3 in amino acids: CASRDPGTGRPNYGYTF. The DNA of the CDR3 is TGTGCCAGCAGGGACCCTGGGACGGGAAGACCTAACTATGGCTACACCTTC.

This clonotype was counted ten times or more. The chain recombines TRBV2 with TRBJ2-5; 11 bases agree with TRBD2. The CDR3 totals 17 residues. The ends lost 6 bases at V and 0 bases at J; junction bases unmatched: 9. CDR1 is SNHLY and CDR2 is FYNNEI in the germline V gene. The CDR3 protein is CASRAGTSGTYQETQYF. CDR3 DNA: TGTGCCAGCAGGGCCGGGACTAGCGGAACCTACCAAGAGACCCAGTACTTC.

In this sample, this clonotype turned up many times. The chain is built from TRBV24-1 and TRBJ1-2, with a weak D call TRBD1 (6 bases). V lost 3 bases, J lost 0 bases, and 10 bases lay in between. The CDR3 runs to 15 residues. Germline CDR1 and CDR2: KGHDR and SFDVKD. DNA of the CDR3: TGTGCCACCAGTGATCCCGGGACAACTAACTATGGCTACACCTTC. This translates into CATSDPGTTNYGYTF.

The sample holds many counts of this clonotype. The V and J genes are TRBV28 and TRBJ2-7, with 7 bases aligning to TRBD1. Germline CDR1 reads MDHEN; CDR2 reads SYDVKM. The V gene end was trimmed by 5 bases and the J gene end by 2 bases; junction bases not matched to a gene: 9. The CDR3 sequence is 15 residues long. CDR3: CASSRGGGRTYEQYF. DNA of the CDR3: TGTGCCAGCAGTCGAGGGGGCGGCAGGACCTACGAGCAGTACTTC.

This rearrangement joins TRBV20-1 to TRBJ2-1; TRBD2 aligns across 13 bases. V trimming: 2 bases; J trimming: 8 bases; junction bases outside the gene matches: 12. The CDR3 has 17 amino acids. From germline, CDR1 is DFQATT and CDR2 SNEGSKA (reference sequence). The CDR3 loop is CSARPRTSGSFMDEQFF. As DNA, the CDR3 is TGCAGTGCTAGACCCCGGACTAGCGGGAGTTTTATGGATGAGCAGTTCTTC.

V gene TRBV6-2 or TRBV6-3 combines with J gene TRBJ2-1, with TRBD2 matching over 7 bases. V shed 6 bases, J shed 0 bases, and the junction held 5 bases outside the gene matches. The CDR3 runs 15 residues. Germline loops: CDR1 MNHEY, CDR2 SVGEGT. Written as DNA, the CDR3 is TGTGCCAGCAGGCCCGGGACTAACTCCTACAATGAGCAGTTCTTC. It codes for CASRPGTNSYNEQFF.

This clonotype has a count of ten or more. The chain is built from TRBV27 and TRBJ1-5; D is unclear. The germline V gene has CDR1 MNHEY and CDR2 SMNVEV (reference sequence). The CDR3 runs to 14 residues. V shed 0 bases and J shed 4 bases, with 7 bases lying between them. The CDR3 region has the DNA TGTGCCAGCAGTTTATCGAGTGGGAATCAGCCCCAGCATTTT. It codes for CASSLSSGNQPQHF.

V gene TRBV5-6 combines with J gene TRBJ2-6, with D uncertain. Germline CDR1 SGHDT, CDR2 YYEEEE. Trimming took 1 base from V and 4 from J, leaving 12 bases between them. The CDR3 is 16 amino acids. CDR3 amino acids: CASSLLGLSGANVLTF. CDR3 in DNA: TGTGCCAGCAGCTTGCTAGGGCTTTCGGGGGCCAACGTCCTGACTTTC.

The table lists this clonotype with many counts. This chain links TRBV12-3 or TRBV12-4 with TRBJ2-4, with TRBD1 identical over 9 bases. This CDR3 spans 14 amino acids. After removal of 3 bases from V and 6 bases from J, the junction contained 3 bases not matched to a gene. The CDR3 loop is CASSLGTGTNIQYF. Written as DNA, the CDR3 is TGTGCCAGCAGTTTGGGGACAGGGACAAACATTCAGTACTTC.

This clonotype was counted ten times or more. For the CDR3, the DNA is TGTGCCAGCAGTGGACCCCCGGGGGGTGAGCAGTTCTTC. Residues: CASSGPPGGEQFF. The chain employs TRBV6-1 and TRBJ2-1, with 7 nucleotides matching TRBD2. Germline CDR1 is MNHNS and CDR2 is SASEGT. Losses at the gene ends were 4 bases for V and 9 bases for J; bases not matched to a gene: 6. This CDR3 comprises 13 residues.

This clonotype was recorded at least ten times. The rearrangement uses TRBV2 and TRBJ2-1; D remains unclear. The V gene lost 5 bases and the J gene lost 0 bases, with 11 bases spanning the gap. The CDR3 runs 15 residues. Germline CDR1 SNHLY, CDR2 FYNNEI. The CDR3 here is CASSRAYSSYNEQFF. CDR3 bases: TGTGCCAGCAGTCGGGCCTATAGCTCCTACAATGAGCAGTTCTTC.

This clonotype was detected many times. V and J are TRBV12-3 or TRBV12-4 and TRBJ2-3; TRBD1 matches at 9 bases. After removal of 2 bases from V and 5 bases from J, the junction contained 5 bases not matched to a gene. This CDR3 spans 15 amino acids. The CDR3 DNA reads as TGTGCCAGCAGTTTATTGGGACAGGGTGGAGATACGCAGTATTTT. Residues: CASSLLGQGGDTQYF.

This clonotype has a handful of counts. DNA for the CDR3: TGCAGTGCTAGAGGTTGGGTGCGGGAGGGCCGGGAGACCCAGTACTTC. Its protein product is CSARGWVREGRETQYF. The chain couples TRBV20-1 to TRBJ2-5, with 9 bases identical to TRBD2. V was pared by 1 base and J by 5 bases, with 11 bases of the junction left unmatched. Germline-derived CDR1 and CDR2 are DFQATT and SNEGSKA (reference sequence). CDR3 length equals 16 residues.

This clonotype was seen only a few times. The chain carries TRBV10-3 and TRBJ2-3; D ambiguous. The CDR3 runs 14 residues. Germline CDR1 is ENHRY and CDR2 is SYGVKD. V lost 5 bases, J lost 2 bases, and 11 bases lay in between. For the CDR3, the DNA is TGTGCCATCAGTTTCTCCAGCTTCACAGATACGCAGTATTTT. Amino acid sequence: CAISFSSFTDTQYF.

Ten or more counts support this clonotype. The gene calls are TRBV6-1 and TRBJ1-5, with TRBD1 matching 9 bases. This CDR3 is built from 16 residues. V lost 4 bases to trimming and J lost 6 bases; unmatched junction nucleotides: 10. Germline V gene data show CDR1 as MNHNS and CDR2 as SASEGT. The CDR3 region is CASSGPPQGAGQPQHF. The CDR3 nucleotides read TGTGCCAGCAGTGGCCCGCCACAGGGGGCTGGTCAGCCCCAGCATTTT.

The chain recombines TRBV6-1 with TRBJ1-5; the match to TRBD1 covers 9 bases. CDR3 length equals 15 residues. Per germline, CDR1 MNHNS and CDR2 SASEGT. V dropped 6 bases and J dropped 9; count of bases not matched to a gene: 12. CDR3 DNA: TGTGCCAGCAGCCCGGACAGGGGCTCATTATTGCCCCAGCATTTT. Residues: CASSPDRGSLLPQHF.